A single sample is the source of the 30 T cell receptor beta chains below, sequenced in a study of response to subunit inactivated influenza vaccine. TCRdb processed the RT-PCR reads anew with MiXCR; each CDR3 protein has one entry. The sample holds about 780,000 distinct CDR3 sequences, about a fifth seen once. The sample consisted of PBMCs from blood, taken roughly 5 days after vaccination. These receptors were taken from a man aged 45-60 years who received an inactivated influenza vaccine.

This clonotype was observed a handful of times. This sequence joins TRBV6-5 and TRBJ2-5, with 9 bases lining up with TRBD1. The CDR3 covers 16 residues. V lost 4 bases, J lost 5 bases, and 11 bases stayed unmatched. Germline V CDR1 and CDR2: MNHEY, SVGAGI. CDR3: CASSSSPPGTGETQYF. CDR3 bases: TGTGCCAGCAGTTCTTCCCCTCCCGGGACAGGGGAGACCCAGTACTTC.

This clonotype was seen a handful of times. This chain connects TRBV25-1 to TRBJ1-2, with D possibly being TRBD1 (5 bases). The V and J ends lost 4 bases and 2 bases respectively, with 11 bases between them. CDR1 MGHDK and CDR2 SYGVNS come from the germline V gene. The CDR3 is 14 residues long. CDR3 loop: CASSVNGGNYGYTF. The CDR3 DNA is TGTGCCAGCAGTGTGAATGGGGGGAACTATGGCTACACCTTC.

This clonotype was seen only a few times. V and J are TRBV9 and TRBJ2-5; TRBD2 might be the D (5 bases). The V gene lost 3 bases and the J gene lost 4 bases, with 13 bases spanning the gap. Germline-derived CDR1 and CDR2 are SGDLS and YYNGEE. This CDR3 contains 14 residues. The DNA of the CDR3 is TGTGCCAGCAGCGCCGGACTCTTCCCAGAGACCCAGTACTTC. Amino acid sequence: CASSAGLFPETQYF.

This clonotype was detected ten times or more. The rearrangement joins TRBV12-3 or TRBV12-4 to TRBJ2-2; 8 bases fit TRBD1. With V trimmed by 5 bases and J by 2 bases, 7 bases remained unmatched. The CDR3 covers 16 residues. CDR3 in amino acids: CASSLGTGRNTGELFF. DNA for the CDR3: TGTGCCAGCAGTCTTGGGACAGGTAGAAACACCGGGGAGCTGTTTTTT.

This clonotype has only a few counts. The chain carries TRBV3-1 and TRBJ1-1; 8 positions match TRBD1. The CDR3 extends over 14 amino acids. Germline trimming cut 4 bases from V and 4 bases from J; bases unmatched to any gene: 5. Germline-derived CDR1 and CDR2 are LGHDT and YNNKEL (reference sequence). The CDR3 DNA reads TGTGCCAGCAGCCCAGACAGGGGTACCACTGAAGCTTTCTTT. Amino acids: CASSPDRGTTEAFF. The full variable domain, its missing parts supplied by reference TRBV3-1 and TRBJ1-1, is DTAVSQTPKYLVTQMGNDKSIKCEQNLGHDTMYWYKQDSKKFLKIMFSYNNKELIINETVPNRFSPKSPDKAHLNLHINSLELGDSAVYFCASSPDRGTTEAFFGQGTRLTVV.

The sample holds a few counts of this clonotype. The chain links TRBV28 to TRBJ2-1, with 10 bases aligning to TRBD2. The CDR3 runs 19 residues. V was pared by 7 bases and J by 0 bases, with 15 bases of the junction left unmatched. The germline V gene has CDR1 MDHEN and CDR2 SYDVKM. In DNA, the CDR3 is TGTGCCAGCAAAGACCCGGGACTAGCGCCCCGAAGCTCCTACAATGAGCAGTTCTTC. It yields the protein CASKDPGLAPRSSYNEQFF. Full variable domain (outside the CDR3, taken from reference TRBV28 and TRBJ2-1): DVKVTQSSRYLVKRTGEKVFLECVQDMDHENMFWYRQDPGLGLRLIYFSYDVKMKEKGDIPEGYSVSREKKERFSLILESASTNQTSMYLCASKDPGLAPRSSYNEQFFGPGTRLTVL.

This clonotype has at least ten counts. The CDR3 spells CASSQEQGNYGYTF. The CDR3 nucleotides read TGTGCCAGCAGCCAAGAACAGGGAAACTATGGCTACACCTTC. The chain employs TRBV4-2 and TRBJ1-2, with D possibly matching TRBD1 (6 bases). The V and J ends lost 0 bases and 2 bases respectively, with 7 bases between them. From germline, CDR1 is LGHNA and CDR2 YNFKEQ. The CDR3 sequence is 14 residues long.

This clonotype has just a few counts. This chain connects TRBV4-2 to TRBJ2-1; the D gene could be TRBD1 or TRBD2 (6 bases each). The ends were cut back, 3 bases at V and 8 bases at J, with 14 bases in the middle. There are 14 residues in the CDR3. Per germline, CDR1 LGHNA and CDR2 YNFKEQ. CDR3 region: CASSQTGRGDEQFF. For the CDR3, the DNA is TGTGCCAGCAGCCAGACAGGTAGGGGGGATGAGCAGTTCTTC.

This chain joins TRBV12-3 or TRBV12-4 and TRBJ2-2; D may match TRBD1 or TRBD2 (5 bases each). Trimming shortened V by 5 bases and J by 3 bases, and 13 bases separated the two germline ends. The CDR3 totals 15 residues. The CDR3 sequence is CASSGTEPDTGELFF. The DNA for the CDR3 is TGTGCCAGCAGTGGGACCGAGCCGGACACCGGGGAGCTGTTTTTT.

Only a few counts were recorded for this clonotype. The chain links TRBV7-3 to TRBJ2-3; no reliable D call. Per germline, CDR1 SGHTA and CDR2 FQGTGA. With 2 bases removed from V and 8 bases from J, the gap between germline ends came to 14 bases. The CDR3 extends over 14 amino acids. CDR3 sequence (DNA): TGTGCCAGCAGCTTATCCCCTGGGGAACCTACGCAGTATTTT. Its protein product is CASSLSPGEPTQYF.

This clonotype was counted between two and nine times. The chain couples TRBV7-2 to TRBJ2-7, with D hard to call. The CDR3 covers 11 residues. In germline, CDR1 is SGHTA, CDR2 FQGNSA. V dropped 8 bases and J dropped 5 bases, with 10 bases sitting between them. The CDR3 sequence is CASGRHNEQYF. The CDR3 DNA sequence: TGTGCCAGCGGACGACATAACGAGCAGTACTTC.

This clonotype has just a few counts. This chain joins TRBV20-1 and TRBJ2-7, with D possibly being TRBD1 or TRBD2 (5 bases each). The V gene lost 5 bases and the J gene lost 2 bases, with 16 bases spanning the gap. The CDR3 runs to 14 residues. In germline, CDR1 is DFQATT, CDR2 SNEGSKA (reference sequence). In nucleotides, the CDR3 is TGCAGTGCTGGGACGTCCACTGCCCCCTACGAGCAGTACTTC. Its protein product is CSAGTSTAPYEQYF.

V is TRBV6-5 and J is TRBJ2-7; 14 nucleotides agree with TRBD2. Germline loops: CDR1 MNHEY, CDR2 SVGAGI. The CDR3 contains 17 residues. V lost 2 bases and J lost 5; bases outside the gene matches: 8. Here the CDR3 DNA reads TGTGCCAGCAGTTACCCCAGCGGACTAGCGGGGGGACACGAGCAGTACTTC. Its protein product is CASSYPSGLAGGHEQYF.

There are a few counts of this clonotype. J is TRBJ2-3 and V is TRBV11-2; TRBD2 might be the D (6 bases). V dropped 5 bases and J dropped 2 bases, with 11 bases sitting between them. Germline CDR1 SGHAT, CDR2 FQNNGV. The CDR3 consists of 14 residues. The CDR3 is CASSRLRDTDTQYF. The CDR3 DNA reads as TGTGCCAGCAGCCGGCTGCGGGACACAGATACGCAGTATTTT.

This clonotype was seen more than once but under ten times. V gene TRBV12-3 or TRBV12-4 combines with J gene TRBJ1-5; TRBD1 aligns across 7 bases. The CDR3 has 14 residues. V lost 4 bases and J lost 3; bases outside the gene matches: 3. The CDR3 here is CASSWDSFNQPQHF. Written as DNA, the CDR3 is TGTGCCAGCAGTTGGGACAGTTTCAATCAGCCCCAGCATTTT.

This chain links TRBV6-2 or TRBV6-3 with TRBJ2-5, with D possibly being TRBD2 (6 bases). CDR3 size: 15 residues. The ends were cut back, 0 bases at V and 5 bases at J, with 13 bases in the middle. Germline V gives CDR1 MNHEY, CDR2 SVGEGT. The CDR3: CASSYSTPGRETQYF. CDR3 DNA sequence: TGTGCCAGCAGTTACTCCACCCCAGGGAGGGAGACCCAGTACTTC.

In its sample, this clonotype was seen a few times. The J gene is TRBJ2-1, the V gene TRBV6-1; D remains ambiguous. There are 12 residues in the CDR3. Trimming removed 3 bases at V and 9 bases at J, with 9 bases between. In germline, CDR1 is MNHNS, CDR2 SASEGT. CDR3 DNA: TGTGCCAGCAGTGAGTCGTGGGGTGAGCAGTTCTTC. It yields the protein CASSESWGEQFF.

The CDR3 loop reads CATSDALGVETQYF. DNA of the CDR3: TGTGCCACCAGTGATGCCCTGGGGGTGGAGACCCAGTACTTC. The chain carries TRBV24-1 and TRBJ2-5; D is tentatively TRBD1 or TRBD2 (5 bases each). The CDR3 length is 14 residues. Trimming cost V 3 bases and J 5 bases, with 12 bases left between them. The germline V gene encodes CDR1 KGHDR and CDR2 SFDVKD.

The rearrangement links TRBV4-3 to TRBJ2-3; 9 nucleotides agree with TRBD1. Germline values: CDR1 LGHNA, CDR2 YSLEER. The CDR3 extends over 15 amino acids. The V and J ends lost 4 bases and 4 bases, in that order; junction bases with no gene match: 6. CDR3 region: CASSPRDRAADTQYF. The CDR3 region has the DNA TGCGCCAGCAGCCCTCGGGACAGGGCGGCAGATACGCAGTATTTT.

This clonotype was seen at least ten times. The rearrangement links TRBV12-3 or TRBV12-4 to TRBJ2-1; TRBD2 agrees at 8 bases. The CDR3 consists of 15 residues. The junction had 4 bases not matched to a gene; V was cut back by 1 base and J by 5 bases. CDR3 loop: CASSLGTSFHNEQFF. The CDR3 nucleotides read TGTGCCAGCAGTTTAGGGACTAGCTTCCACAATGAGCAGTTCTTC.

This chain uses TRBV29-1 with TRBJ2-3; D is uncertain. Trimming pared 4 bases from V and 5 bases from J, leaving 7 bases between. The CDR3 is 11 amino acids. Germline assignment: CDR1 SQVTM and CDR2 ANQGSEA. CDR3 coding DNA: TGCAGCGTTGTCCTCGTAGATACGCAGTATTTT. This gives the protein CSVVLVDTQYF.

This clonotype was detected ten times or more. V gene TRBV7-2 combines with J gene TRBJ2-3; TRBD1 is a possible D gene (6 bases). CDR3 length: 15 residues. CDR1 SGHTA and CDR2 FQGNSA come from the germline V gene. Trimming stripped 5 bases from V and 2 bases from J, with 14 bases between. This CDR3 is CASSPFRTATDTQYF. The CDR3 DNA sequence: TGTGCCAGCAGCCCTTTTCGGACAGCCACAGATACGCAGTATTTT.

This clonotype was observed a few times. Here the CDR3 DNA reads TGTGCCAGCAGTTATCAGGGGGGCTACACCTTC. Protein product: CASSYQGGYTF. V usage is TRBV6-5 and J usage is TRBJ1-2, with D maybe TRBD1 (6 bases). Germline assignment: CDR1 MNHEY and CDR2 SVGAGI. This CDR3 comprises 11 residues. V lost 3 bases and J lost 8, with 7 bases in between.

This clonotype has a handful of counts. This chain links TRBV28 with TRBJ2-5; 12 nucleotides align to TRBD1. Germline V gene lookup returns CDR1 MDHEN and CDR2 SYDVKM. The length of the CDR3 is 15 residues. V lost 5 bases to trimming and J lost 5 bases; unmatched junction nucleotides: 6. CDR3 nucleotides: TGTGCCAGCAGTCCCGGGACAGGGGGCTTTGAGACCCAGTACTTC. Amino acid sequence: CASSPGTGGFETQYF.

The chain combines TRBV5-1 with TRBJ2-1; D is perhaps TRBD1 (5 bases). In germline, CDR1 is SGHRS, CDR2 YFSETQ. This CDR3 contains 13 residues. V shed 5 bases and J shed 7 bases, with 13 bases lying between them. CDR3 sequence: CASRPTTGNEQFF. Written as DNA, the CDR3 is TGCGCCAGCAGGCCCACCACAGGTAATGAGCAGTTCTTC.

This clonotype was picked up many times. The chain links TRBV5-1 to TRBJ1-4; D ambiguous. The CDR3 has 15 residues. Trimming removed 1 base from V and 2 bases from J, with 9 bases in between. Germline V gene sequence: CDR1 SGHRS, CDR2 YFSETQ. The CDR3 reads CASSLFGETNEKLFF. The DNA of the CDR3 is TGCGCCAGCAGCTTGTTCGGTGAGACTAATGAAAAACTGTTTTTT.

This rearrangement joins TRBV28 to TRBJ1-2; 7 bases are shared with TRBD1. The CDR3 sequence is 12 residues long. In germline, CDR1 is MDHEN, CDR2 SYDVKM. Trimming cost V 7 bases and J 8 bases; bases outside gene matches: 7. The CDR3 nucleotides are TGTGCCAGCACCGAGGGGGCGGACGGCTACACCTTC. Translated, it gives CASTEGADGYTF.

Many counts were recorded for this clonotype. The chain links TRBV7-8 to TRBJ2-1; 8 bases fit TRBD2. This CDR3 has 15 residues. The trim removed 4 bases at V and 0 bases at J, leaving 2 bases unmatched. Germline CDR1 SGHVS, CDR2 FQNEAQ. In nucleotides, the CDR3 is TGTGCCAGCAGCTCCCGGGAGGGCTCCTACAATGAGCAGTTCTTC. Its protein product is CASSSREGSYNEQFF.

This clonotype was found a few times. V is TRBV9 and J is TRBJ1-5, with D hard to call. Germline V gene lookup returns CDR1 SGDLS and CDR2 YYNGEE. The CDR3 totals 15 residues. The V end was cut by 1 base, the J end by 0 bases, with 8 bases between. CDR3 coding DNA: TGTGCCAGCAGCGTATCACCGGATAGCAATCAGCCCCAGCATTTT. It translates to CASSVSPDSNQPQHF.

V gene TRBV5-8 combines with J gene TRBJ2-7; TRBD1 might be the D (6 bases). Trimming pared 4 bases from V and 6 bases from J, leaving 17 bases between. The CDR3 totals 14 residues. Germline CDR1 SGHTS, CDR2 YDEGEE. The CDR3 DNA is TGTGCCAGCAGCCCGACAGGCACCTTAACCGAGCAGTACTTC. Its translation: CASSPTGTLTEQYF. Drawing the rest from reference TRBV5-8 and TRBJ2-7, the complete variable domain is EAGVTQSPTHLIKTRGQQATLRCSPISGHTSVYWYQQALGLGLQFLLWYDEGEERNRGNFPPRFSGRQFPNYSSELNVNALELEDSALYLCASSPTGTLTEQYFGPGTRLTVT.